This TCR beta chain was retrieved from a study of blood T cells in healthy people across ages (dated by TCRdb to the mid-2010s). Turning to the overall study: In model experiments, roughly one uniquely barcoded TCR beta cDNA molecule per two T cells was captured by template switching. To track age-related changes in TCR beta repertoire diversity, the study relied on deep sequencing normalized with unique cDNA molecular identifiers. For two donors (one aged 18 to 30 and one aged 80 or older), the study analyzed two additional independent replicas of 1 million unique cDNA reads from the same blood draw. To avoid experimental bias, donors of different ages were spread randomly across the sequencing lanes. The donors were split into four age groups: young (average 16 years), middle-aged (39), aged (more than 60) and long-lived (over 80). Broader findings and caveats from the paper: Estimates of total diversity based on one million sequenced T cells were regarded as lower bounds and as underestimates. A strong correlation was found between observed TCR beta diversity and the percentage of naive T cells measured by flow cytometry. Compared with the aged group, the long-lived group had more naive CD4+ T cells, fewer expanded clones and increased TCR diversity, suggesting age selection. Donor CMV infection status was unknown, potentially confounding age-related changes in expanded clonotypes. Observed TCR beta diversity per million T cells fell roughly linearly with age, and a significant reduction was already apparent by age around 36. Because profiling used bulk unsorted PBMCs, naive and antigen-experienced compartments could not be compared conclusively.

This clonotype was seen a handful of times. Its binding antigen is unknown. Per-base quality was not reported, and no clone a single base away is much larger than it. The 40 or so donors, aged about 6 to 90 years, were systemically healthy Caucasian individuals from Russia. Around 10 milliliters of peripheral blood were collected from each donor into EDTA-treated Vacutainer tubes. PBMCs were isolated by Ficoll-Paque density-gradient centrifugation, with at least 7 million obtained per sample. Total RNA, at least 6 micrograms per sample, was extracted from PBMCs with Trizol reagent. Naive CD45RAhigh/CD27high T cell percentages were measured by flow cytometry on a PBMC aliquot from every donor. Library construction relied on 5' RACE. The reads were generated on an Illumina HiSeq 2500. A second roughly 6 to 12 cycle PCR used a sample-barcoded 5' primer and a J-beta primer mix. Each TCR beta cDNA molecule received a unique molecular identifier from a template-switch 5' adaptor carrying 12 random nucleotides. At least 2.5 million CDR3-containing paired-end reads were obtained from each sample. The Mint cDNA synthesis kit, primed by a TRBC-specific oligonucleotide, was used to synthesize first-strand cDNA from all RNA. Following uracil-DNA glycosylase treatment, all cDNA underwent a first 18-cycle PCR with the universal primers M1SS and BC2_uni_R. The paper's data handling went like this. Each sample was normalized by randomly selecting 1 million high-quality reads, each carrying a distinct molecular identifier. Reads with shared molecular identifiers were discarded instead of being binned into consensus sequences. MiTCR, set to a Q25 quality threshold and the strictest error-elimination algorithm, was used for CDR3 identification, clonotype clustering and error correction. Lower-bound total TCR beta diversity was estimated with a nonparametric unseen species model using Euler transformation. Starting from the raw public reads, TCRdb applied fastp trimming at Q25, assembled clones with MiXCR and retained in-frame beta chains. Identical CDR3 proteins give one entry, which carries the most common genes and DNA. The V and J calls shown here were made by TCRdb, not taken from the authors' results. The sample table contains about 1.6 million distinct CDR3 sequences; only one count was recorded for about 35% of them. The top ten constitute about 11% of the sample.

Counted from cysteine to phenylalanine, this CDR3 has 16 amino acids. The CDR3 DNA has 48 bases and is translated from base 1. Via the germline V gene, CDR1 is MNHEY and CDR2 SVGAGI. V is reduced by 5 bases and J by 3 bases, leaving a spacing of 19 bases between them. The sequencing sample was made of blood. The sequence was collected from a woman aged 30 to 39 in good health. The rearrangement combines TRBV6-5 with TRBJ1-1; the D gene assignment is ambiguous. The sequenced DNA: TGTGCCAGCAGTCAATTGAGCAGGCCAAGGGACACTGAAGCTTTCTTT. Its coded protein is CASSQLSRPRDTEAFF.